The T cell receptor (beta chain) under discussion was sequenced for a study of siplizumab effects on memory and regulatory T cells. Study-wide findings and caveats: Naive or memory phenotype was unassignable for roughly 75-97% of proliferating CD4+ or CD8+ clones.

Some clones are missing from TCRdb's copy, which holds only in-frame ones; the method was immunoSEQ multiplex PCR. The sample contains roughly 50,000 clones, approximately 93% of which appear only once. Concerning this clone: The antigen remains unidentified.

Sample: CD8+ T cells sorted from blood. This receptor was identified in a human donor in good health.

The CDR3 DNA sequence: TGTGCCAGACTGCGCTGGGACGAGCAGTACTTC. It encodes CARLRWDEQYF. The chain joins TRBV27 to TRBJ2-7, with D hard to call. CDR1 is MNHEY and CDR2 is SMNVEV in the germline V gene (reference sequence). V was cut by 9 bases and J by 5 bases, with 11 bases left in between. The CDR3 spans 11 residues.